Listed below are T cell receptor beta chains from one sample, sequenced in a study of T cells in Graves' hyperthyroidism and ophthalmopathy. TCRdb used MiXCR to reprocess the multiplex PCR reads, holding one entry per CDR3 protein. The sample has 700,000 or so distinct CDR3 sequences, 16% seen once. The sample comprised blood. These receptors were taken from a man aged 18 to 30 with Graves' hyperthyroidism. CDR3s include the opening cysteine and the closing phenylalanine or tryptophan. The D gene is left open where the match is weak. Rows may omit the clone size; those that give it use once, few, many or a size class.

. few TRBJ1-5 TRBV7-2 TGTGCCAGCAGCTTAGTAGCGCCAGGGGCTAGCAATCAGCCCCAGCATTTT CASSLVAPGASNQPQHF
TRBD2 . TRBJ2-7 TRBV20-1 TGCAGTGCTCCGGCTGGGACTAGCGGTTGGGTCGAGCAGTACTTC CSAPAGTSGWVEQYF
. many TRBJ2-1 TRBV11-1 TGTGCCAGCAGCCCCCGGGCAGCGGCCTCCTACAATGAGCAGTTCTTC CASSPRAAASYNEQFF
TRBD1 few TRBJ1-5 TRBV20-1 TGCAGTGCTAGAACGGGACAGGGTAAGGATCAGCCCCAGCATTTT CSARTGQGKDQPQHF
TRBD1 . TRBJ1-1 TRBV20-1 TGCAGTGCTAAACAGGGGAAAACTGAAGCTTTCTTT CSAKQGKTEAFF
. . TRBJ2-5 TRBV25-1 TGTGCCAGCAGGGGTATCTTACAAGAGACCCAGTACTTC CASRGILQETQYF
. many TRBJ2-7 TRBV28 TGTGCCAGCAGTTTAGTAGGAGCGGCCATCTACGAGCAGTACTTC CASSLVGAAIYEQYF
TRBD2 few TRBJ2-3 TRBV20-1 TGCAGTGCTACCACAGCGGGAGTGGCCCCAGATACGCAGTATTTT CSATTAGVAPDTQYF
. . TRBJ1-5 TRBV6-1 TGTGCCAGCAGTGTATATCTCATTGGGTGGAGGGGAGGCGGCAATCAGCCCCAGCATTTT CASSVYLIGWRGGGNQPQHF
TRBD2 . TRBJ2-3 TRBV7-8 TGTGCCAGCAGGCCCGACGGGGGGGGTACAGATACGCAGTATTTT CASRPDGGGTDTQYF
TRBD2 many TRBJ2-1 TRBV5-1 TGCGCCAGCAGCTCGTTAGCGGGAGCGAGGAATGAGCAGTTCTTC CASSSLAGARNEQFF
. few TRBJ1-5 TRBV28 TGTGCCAGCCGGGGGGTGAATCAGCCCCAGCATTTT CASRGVNQPQHF
. few TRBJ2-1 TRBV29-1 TGCAGCGTGGGCTGGACTTCCTACAATGAGCAGTTCTTC CSVGWTSYNEQFF
. . TRBJ1-2 TRBV28 TGTGCCAGCAGTTTTGGAGGGGGGGATGGCTACACCTTC CASSFGGGDGYTF
TRBD2 few TRBJ2-1 TRBV20-1 TGCAGTGCTAGAGAGGGCCTAGCGGGCTACAATGAGCAGTTCTTC CSAREGLAGYNEQFF
TRBD1 few TRBJ2-7 TRBV20-1 TGCAGTGCCTGGGACAGGGGGCGCAACGAGCAGTACTTC CSAWDRGRNEQYF
. . TRBJ2-3 TRBV5-1 TGCGCCAGCAGCTTGTTCGCAGATACGCAGTATTTT CASSLFADTQYF
. many TRBJ1-1 TRBV30 TGTGCCTGGAGTGTGGGGGGGTCGGCTGAAGCTTTCTTT CAWSVGGSAEAFF
. many TRBJ2-1 TRBV5-1 TGCGCCAGTGGGGAAACCGGGCATCGGAATGAGCAGTTCTTC CASGETGHRNEQFF
TRBD1 many TRBJ2-5 TRBV28 TGTGCCAGCAGTTCTGAGACAGGGATCAGGGAGACCCAGTACTTC CASSSETGIRETQYF
. many TRBJ2-1 TRBV28 TGTGCCAGCGAGGCTAGCGAGGCCTACAATGAGCAGTTCTTC CASEASEAYNEQFF
. many TRBJ2-3 TRBV6-1 TGTGCCAGCAGTCGCAGGGGTGCCACAGATACGCAGTATTTT CASSRRGATDTQYF
. few TRBJ1-5 TRBV3-1 TGTGCCAGCAGCCAAGGAATGCGAGGGGATAGCAATCAGCCCCAGCATTTT CASSQGMRGDSNQPQHF
TRBD2 few TRBJ2-5 TRBV27 TGTGCCAGCAGCCCCCCAGCGGGAGAGGGCGAGACCCAGTACTTC CASSPPAGEGETQYF
. few TRBJ2-3 TRBV18 TGTGCCAGCTCACCTGAGGGCGGCTTATCACGTGGAAGCACAGATACGCAGTATTTT CASSPEGGLSRGSTDTQYF
. many TRBJ2-1 TRBV28 TGTGCCAGCAGTCCGCACCAGACCCGACACAATGAGCAGTTCTTC CASSPHQTRHNEQFF
. many TRBJ2-5 TRBV6-2/TRBV6-3 TGTGCCAGCAGTTATTACGGTGGGGAGACCCAGTACTTC CASSYYGGETQYF
TRBD1 . TRBJ2-1 TRBV11-2 TGTGCCAGCAGCTTTCGGGACAGAAATGAGCAGTTCTTC CASSFRDRNEQFF
TRBD1 few TRBJ1-6 TRBV13 TGTGCCAGCAGCTTGGGGCAGGGGGCGTTAGGGTCACCCCTCCACTTT CASSLGQGALGSPLHF
. many TRBJ1-6 TRBV7-3 TGTGCCAGCAGCGTTGGGCGTAATTCACCCCTCCACTTT CASSVGRNSPLHF
. . TRBJ1-6 TRBV19 TGTGCCAGTAGTAAGGATCGACATTCACCCCTCCACTTT CASSKDRHSPLHF
. many TRBJ1-1 TRBV28 TGTGCCAGCACCGAGGACCCCGCCCGGAGCACTGAAGCTTTCTTT CASTEDPARSTEAFF
. . TRBJ1-1 TRBV19 TGTGCCAGTAAAGAGGGGTCCTTCACTGAAGCTTTCTTT CASKEGSFTEAFF
. many TRBJ1-1 TRBV30 TGTGCCTGGAGTGTTGGGCAGGCGGGGTCCGGTGAAGCTTTCTTT CAWSVGQAGSGEAFF
TRBD1 many TRBJ2-7 TRBV16 TGTGCCAGCAGCCCCCACCGGACAGGGGCGGCCTACGAGCAGTACTTC CASSPHRTGAAYEQYF
TRBD2 . TRBJ2-7 TRBV6-1 TGTGCCAGCAGTGAATATAGCGGGGACTCCTACGAGCAGTACTTC CASSEYSGDSYEQYF
TRBD2 . TRBJ2-1 TRBV29-1 TGCAGCGTTGCCTCGGGAGGGCCGTCAGGTGATGGGCAGTTCTTC CSVASGGPSGDGQFF
. . TRBJ1-1 TRBV2 TGTGCCAGCAGTGAAATTGAATCCATGGCTTTCTTT CASSEIESMAFF
TRBD2 . TRBJ2-1 TRBV9 TGTGCCAGCAGCGCCCACCCCAGCGGGAGGGCCGCTGAGCAGTTCTTC CASSAHPSGRAAEQFF
. . TRBJ2-1 TRBV29-1 TGCAGCGTTGAACTGCAGGGTTCCTACAATGAGCAGTTCTTC CSVELQGSYNEQFF
TRBD2 few TRBJ2-1 TRBV5-6 TGTGCCAGCAGCCCTAGGCGGGAGGCTTACAATGAGCAGTTCTTC CASSPRREAYNEQFF
. few TRBJ2-1 TRBV3-1 TGTGTCAGCAGCCCCTCTGGGGGCCGAGGTGAGCAGTTCTTC CVSSPSGGRGEQFF
TRBD2 . TRBJ2-1 TRBV20-1 TGCAGTGCTAGAGATAATGTCCCGGGACTAGCGAGCAATGAGCAGTTCTTC CSARDNVPGLASNEQFF
. . TRBJ1-1 TRBV29-1 TGCAGCGTTGGACCAGGGCTTAAGACTGAAGCTTTCTTT CSVGPGLKTEAFF
TRBD2 . TRBJ2-1 TRBV30 TGTGCCTGGAGACCGGGGGGGGGTAATGAGCAGTTCTTC CAWRPGGGNEQFF
TRBD1 many TRBJ2-1 TRBV7-8 TGTGCCAGCAGCTTTAAGGACAGGGACGAGCAGTTCTTC CASSFKDRDEQFF
. few TRBJ2-5 TRBV19 TGTGCCAGTAGTATATGGATGGGAGAGACCCAGTACTTC CASSIWMGETQYF
TRBD2 . TRBJ2-3 TRBV29-1 TGCAGCGTTGTAGCGGGGATCCACACAGATACGCAGTATTTT CSVVAGIHTDTQYF
TRBD1 . TRBJ1-4 TRBV20-1 TGCAGTGCTCGGACAGGGGGCGCGGTTGAAAAACTGTTTTTT CSARTGGAVEKLFF